Listed here are 7 T cell receptor beta chains from one sample, sequenced in a study of read filtering for tumor transcriptome and immune sequencing. Molecular barcoded adaptors covering alpha/delta and beta/gamma chains were used on approximately 400 ng RNA. Using its own MiXCR run on the reads, TCRdb lists one record per CDR3 protein. The sample lists around 41,000 distinct CDR3 sequences; 13% to 15% were seen once. The source material was a population of CD138-negative cells sorted from bone marrow. The receptors were sampled from a donor aged 40 or older with multiple myeloma.

Ten or more counts support this clonotype. The chain combines TRBV11-2 with TRBJ2-2; 10 bases match TRBD2. The CDR3 length is 17 residues. Germline lookup yields CDR1 SGHAT and CDR2 FQNNGV. The V gene end was trimmed by 8 bases and the J gene end by 4 bases; junction bases not matched to a gene: 13. CDR3 bases: TGTGCCAGCTCCGAATCACTAGCGGGGTCGACCACCGGGGAGCTGTTTTTT. Its protein is CASSESLAGSTTGELFF.

This clonotype turned up a few times. The V call is TRBV27, the J call TRBJ1-1, with 7 bases fitting TRBD1. The CDR3 is 17 amino acids. Germline CDR1 is MNHEY and CDR2 is SMNVEV (reference sequence). V lost 7 bases and J lost 0; bases outside the gene matches: 14. The CDR3 DNA is TGTGCCAGCAAGCCAGGAAGGGACAGCCGAATGAACACTGAAGCTTTCTTT. This gives the protein CASKPGRDSRMNTEAFF.

As to this clonotype: The junction differs from germline at one of its ends, possibly a read error. The chain has TRBV5-6 and TRBJ1-1, with D uncertain. The CDR3 has 13 residues. CDR1 is SGHDT and CDR2 is YYEEEE in the germline V gene. In DNA, the CDR3 is TGTGTCAGCAGCTTAGGACTGAACACTGAAGCTTTCTTT. This encodes CVSSLGLNTEAFF.

V is TRBV20-1 and J is TRBJ1-5; D is possibly TRBD1 (5 bases). Germline lookup yields CDR1 DFQATT and CDR2 SNEGSKA (reference sequence). The CDR3 covers 14 residues. The V and J ends lost 1 base and 3 bases respectively, with 10 bases between them. In DNA form, the CDR3 reads TGCAGTGCTAGAGTAAGGGGACTCAATCAGCCCCAGCATTTT. The encoded protein is CSARVRGLNQPQHF.

This clonotype was detected many times. One base away lies a much larger clone, so this may be a sequencing read error. The V call is TRBV27, the J call TRBJ2-1, with D possibly TRBD1 on 5 matching bases. The germline V gene has CDR1 MNHEY and CDR2 SMNVEV (reference sequence). The CDR3 loop spans 16 amino acids. CDR3 sequence: CASSFQRQLSYNGQFF. The CDR3 nucleotides are TGTGCCAGCAGTTTCCAGAGACAGTTATCCTACAATGGGCAGTTCTTC.

This clonotype came up many times. V is TRBV20-1 and J is TRBJ2-7, with no clear D. The CDR3 sequence is 13 residues long. Germline V gene sequence: CDR1 DFQATT, CDR2 SNEGSKA (reference sequence). Trimming took 3 bases from V and 7 from J, leaving 16 bases between them. CDR3 nucleotide sequence: TGCAGTGCTAGTTCTCGTCAATTTGGGGAGCAGTACTTC. Encoded protein: CSASSRQFGEQYF.

There are many counts of this clonotype. This clone may be a read error of a much larger clone one base away. The DNA is omitted, as the CDR3 cannot be located on it reliably, and the CDR3 follows TCRdb's listing. The chain recombines TRBV7-9 with TRBJ1-4; the table calls TRBD1, which could not be checked here. Per the germline V gene, CDR1 is SEHNR and CDR2 is FQNEAQ (reference sequence). Termini included, the CDR3 measures 14 amino acids. The CDR3 is CASSWGTGNEKRFF.